The T cell receptor beta chain described here comes from a study of human T cells and chemical hapten exposure. MiXCR, applied by TCRdb to the RACE reads, yields one record per CDR3 protein. The table lists tens of thousands of distinct CDR3 sequences, about 10% of them singletons. The germline V gene has CDR1 MGHRA and CDR2 YSYEKL. V dropped 1 base and J dropped 0 bases, with 7 bases sitting between them. The CDR3 covers 15 residues. Sample time point: patch test 2, 6 weeks after DPC sensitization. Treatment: therapeutic diphenylcyclopropenone sensitization with weekly scalp DPC. V and J are TRBV4-1 and TRBJ2-4; D is undetermined. The sample consisted of whole blood, taken in connection with sensitization to the hapten diphenylcyclopropenone (DPC). This TCR was sampled from a woman aged 45-59 years with alopecia areata. Some clones in this sample may be carry-over from other donors' samples. The CDR3 loop is CASSQGYQAKNIQYF. CDR3 nucleotides: TGCGCCAGCAGCCAAGGTTACCAAGCCAAAAACATTCAGTACTTC.